The TCR beta chain described here comes from a study of T cell responses to AZD1222 COVID-19 vaccine. General study findings and limits: Increased Spike-specific TCR breadth and depth were observed after two AZD1222 doses.

The CDR3 spans 14 residues. V lost 5 bases to trimming and J lost 14 bases, with 21 bases between them. Germline CDR1 and CDR2: MNHEY and SVGAGI. Generated by immunoSEQ multiplex PCR, the TCRdb table keeps only in-frame clones and is missing some. In the table there are 50,000 or so clones, roughly three quarters of which are singletons. On this clone itself: As yet, its antigen is unknown.

This specimen consisted of peripheral blood, obtained 28 days after the second AZD1222 dose. The TCR comes from an adult who received the AZD1222 COVID-19 vaccine. J is TRBJ1-4 and V is TRBV6-5; possible D gene TRBD1, 6 bases. The CDR3 DNA follows: TGTGCCAGCAGTCCTCAGGGGCCCGAGGTTCGTCTGTTTTTT. Protein sequence: CASSPQGPEVRLFF.